Each of the 4 T cell receptor beta chains below was sequenced from the same sample in a study of T cell responses to AZD1222 COVID-19 vaccine. Assay used: immunoSEQ multiplex PCR; TCRdb lists only in-frame clones, some missing. Of about 120,000 clones listed, 86% were seen once; the top ten hold under 3%. Here the sequenced sample was peripheral blood, taken 28 days after the second AZD1222 dose. The receptor set was obtained from an adult who received the AZD1222 COVID-19 vaccine.

The CDR3 DNA follows: TGCGCCAGCAGCCAAGATACGCAGTATTTT. Translating gives CASSQDTQYF. V and J are TRBV10-2 and TRBJ2-3, with D uncertain. V lost 6 bases, J lost 5 bases, and 3 bases lay in between. Germline CDR1 and CDR2: WSHSY and SAAADI. CDR3 length equals 10 residues.

The chain couples TRBV30 to TRBJ2-4, with TRBD2 matching 10 bases. The CDR3 is 14 amino acids. In germline, CDR1 is GTSNPN, CDR2 SVGIG (reference sequence). V lost 3 bases to trimming and J lost 8 bases; unmatched junction nucleotides: 7. CDR3 in amino acids: CAWRKIAGGDIQYF. The CDR3 DNA reads TGTGCCTGGAGGAAAATAGCGGGGGGTGACATTCAGTACTTC.

J is TRBJ1-2 and V is TRBV4-1; 7 positions agree with TRBD1. From germline, CDR1 is MGHRA and CDR2 YSYEKL. The V segment lost 6 bases and the J segment 4 bases; nucleotides outside the gene matches: 8. The CDR3 loop spans 14 amino acids. The CDR3 DNA reads as TGCGCCAGCAGTAGACAGGGCATAGGCTATGGCTACACCTTC. Translation: CASSRQGIGYGYTF.

This clone was found once. In DNA, the CDR3 is TGTGCCAGCAGTGAAGGTACTAGCGGGGGTCAAAATGAGCAGTTCTTC. Translating gives CASSEGTSGGQNEQFF. This sequence joins TRBV6-1 and TRBJ2-1, with 11 positions matching TRBD2. This CDR3 has 16 amino acids. The germline V gene encodes CDR1 MNHNS and CDR2 SASEGT. The trim removed 1 base at V and 7 bases at J, leaving 6 bases unmatched.